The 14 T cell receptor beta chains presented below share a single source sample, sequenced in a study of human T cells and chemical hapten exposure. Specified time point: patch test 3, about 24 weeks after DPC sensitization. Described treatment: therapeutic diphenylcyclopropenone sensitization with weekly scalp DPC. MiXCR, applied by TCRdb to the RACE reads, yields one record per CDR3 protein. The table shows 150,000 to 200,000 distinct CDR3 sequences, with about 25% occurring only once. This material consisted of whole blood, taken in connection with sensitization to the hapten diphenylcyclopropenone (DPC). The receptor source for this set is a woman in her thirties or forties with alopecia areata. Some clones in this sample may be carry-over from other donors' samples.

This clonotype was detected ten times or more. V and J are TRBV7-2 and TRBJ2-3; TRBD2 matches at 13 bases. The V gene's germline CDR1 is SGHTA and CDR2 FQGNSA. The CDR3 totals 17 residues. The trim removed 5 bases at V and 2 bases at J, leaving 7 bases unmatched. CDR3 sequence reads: CASSLRLAGGTTDTQYF. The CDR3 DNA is TGTGCCAGCAGCCTACGACTAGCGGGAGGAACCACAGATACGCAGTATTTT.

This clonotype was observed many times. The CDR3 loop is CASSSPGQGDQPQHF. CDR3 coding DNA: TGTGCCAGCAGTTCTCCGGGACAGGGAGATCAGCCCCAGCATTTT. J is TRBJ1-5 and V is TRBV6-2 or TRBV6-3; 9 bases match TRBD1. Unmatched junction bases numbered 6, after V lost 4 bases and J lost 5 bases. Per the germline V gene, CDR1 is MNHEY and CDR2 is SVGEGT. This CDR3 is 15 amino acids long.

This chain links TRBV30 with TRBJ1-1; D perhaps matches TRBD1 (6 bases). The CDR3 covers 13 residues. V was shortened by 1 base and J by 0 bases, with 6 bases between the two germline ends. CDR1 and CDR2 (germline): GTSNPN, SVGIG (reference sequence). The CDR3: CAWSGQVNTEAFF. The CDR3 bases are TGTGCCTGGAGTGGACAGGTGAACACTGAAGCTTTCTTT.

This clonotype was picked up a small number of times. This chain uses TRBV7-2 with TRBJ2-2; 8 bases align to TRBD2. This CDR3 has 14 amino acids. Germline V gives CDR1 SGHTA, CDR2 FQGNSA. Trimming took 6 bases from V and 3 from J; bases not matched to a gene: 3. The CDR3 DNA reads TGTGCCAGCAGACGTAGCGGGGACACCGGGGAGCTGTTTTTT. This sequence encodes CASRRSGDTGELFF.

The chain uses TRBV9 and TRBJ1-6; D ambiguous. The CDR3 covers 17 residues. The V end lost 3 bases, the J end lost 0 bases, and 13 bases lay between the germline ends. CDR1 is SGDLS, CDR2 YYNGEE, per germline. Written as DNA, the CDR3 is TGTGCCAGCAGCGCTAACCCGATCTACTCCTATAATTCACCCCTCCACTTT. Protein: CASSANPIYSYNSPLHF.

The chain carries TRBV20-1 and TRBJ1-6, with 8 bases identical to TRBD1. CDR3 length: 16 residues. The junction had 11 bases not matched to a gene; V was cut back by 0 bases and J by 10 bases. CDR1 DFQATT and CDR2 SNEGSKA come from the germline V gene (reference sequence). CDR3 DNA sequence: TGCAGTGCTAGAGATCGAGACAGGGGAGTGGGATCACCCCTCCACTTT. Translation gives CSARDRDRGVGSPLHF.

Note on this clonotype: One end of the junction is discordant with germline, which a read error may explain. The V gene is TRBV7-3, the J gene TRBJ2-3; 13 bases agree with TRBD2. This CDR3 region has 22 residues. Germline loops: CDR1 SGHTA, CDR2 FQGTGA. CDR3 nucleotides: TGTGTCAGCAGCCCCCCGCGCGAGGTACCGGGACTAGCGGGAACCGGCACAGATACGCAGTATTTT. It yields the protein CVSSPPREVPGLAGTGTDTQYF.

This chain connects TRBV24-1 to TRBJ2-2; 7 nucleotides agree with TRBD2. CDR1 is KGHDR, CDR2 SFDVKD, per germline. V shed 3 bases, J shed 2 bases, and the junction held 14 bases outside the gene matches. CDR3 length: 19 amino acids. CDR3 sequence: CATSDPRQGRATNTGELFF. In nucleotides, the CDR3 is TGTGCCACCAGTGATCCACGCCAAGGGAGGGCCACAAACACCGGGGAGCTGTTTTTT.

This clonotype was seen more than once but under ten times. The CDR3 sequence is CSARGGGSYTGELFF. The CDR3 DNA reads as TGCAGTGCTAGGGGCGGGGGCTCGTACACCGGGGAGCTGTTTTTT. The chain has TRBV20-1 and TRBJ2-2, with D tentatively TRBD2 (7 bases). The CDR3 is 15 amino acids. The V gene's germline CDR1 is DFQATT and CDR2 SNEGSKA (reference sequence). V lost 3 bases and J lost 3, with 14 bases in between.

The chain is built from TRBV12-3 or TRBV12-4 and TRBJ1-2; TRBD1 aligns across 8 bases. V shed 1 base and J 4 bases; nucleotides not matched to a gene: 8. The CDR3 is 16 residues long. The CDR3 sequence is CASSLGTGNPLYGYTF. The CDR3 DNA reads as TGTGCCAGCAGTTTAGGGACAGGGAACCCACTCTATGGCTACACCTTC.

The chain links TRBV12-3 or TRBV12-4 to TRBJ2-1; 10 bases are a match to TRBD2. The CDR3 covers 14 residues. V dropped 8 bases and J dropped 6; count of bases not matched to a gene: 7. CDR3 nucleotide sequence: TGTGCCAGCGGAGCGGGAGGGCTCCGCAATGAGCAGTTCTTC. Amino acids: CASGAGGLRNEQFF.

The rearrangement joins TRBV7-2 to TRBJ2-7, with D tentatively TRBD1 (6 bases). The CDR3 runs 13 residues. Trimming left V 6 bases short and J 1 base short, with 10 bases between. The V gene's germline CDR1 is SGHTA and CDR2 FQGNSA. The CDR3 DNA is TGTGCCAGCAGTTACGGACAGTCCTACGAGCAGTACTTC. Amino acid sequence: CASSYGQSYEQYF.

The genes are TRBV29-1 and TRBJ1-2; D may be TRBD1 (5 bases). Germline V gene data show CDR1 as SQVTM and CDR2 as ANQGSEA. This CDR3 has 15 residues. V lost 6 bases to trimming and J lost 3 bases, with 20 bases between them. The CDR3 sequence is CSVAPSTGADYGYTF. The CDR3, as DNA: TGCAGCGTCGCACCATCCACTGGGGCCGACTATGGCTACACCTTC.

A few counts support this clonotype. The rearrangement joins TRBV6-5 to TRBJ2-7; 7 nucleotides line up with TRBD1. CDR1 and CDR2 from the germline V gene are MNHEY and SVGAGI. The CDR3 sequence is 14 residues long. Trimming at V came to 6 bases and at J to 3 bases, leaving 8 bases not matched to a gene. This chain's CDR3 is CASSPRDSYYEQYF. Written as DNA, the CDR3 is TGTGCCAGCAGCCCCCGGGACAGTTACTACGAGCAGTACTTC.